This entry concerns a single T cell receptor beta chain. Isolation of CD8+ and CD4+ T cells was performed negatively, whereas enrichment of TEMRA cells was done by FACS. The CDR3 runs to 15 residues. The V end lost 5 bases, the J end lost 4 bases, and 17 bases lay between the germline ends. The germline gives CDR1 MNHEY, CDR2 SMNVEV (reference sequence). RNA was extracted with the RNeasy kit, and a quantity of roughly 0.5 to 1 ug was reverse transcribed using random hexamers. A single record per CDR3 protein comes from TCRdb applying MiXCR to the immunoSEQ multiplex PCR reads. The sample carries about 200,000 distinct CDR3 sequences, 85% to 95% recorded once. The data were taken from a study of CD8 T cells in Susac syndrome.

V gene TRBV27 combines with J gene TRBJ2-5, with D hard to call. Sequencing was performed on CD4+ T cells from PBMCs. The TCR comes from a human donor in good health. CDR3 loop: CASSGPSRSGETQYF. In nucleotides, the CDR3 is TGTGCCAGCAGTGGCCCTTCGCGGTCCGGAGAGACCCAGTACTTC.